The 11 T cell receptor beta chains below all came from one sample that was sequenced in a study of neoadjuvant anti-PD-1 for oral cavity cancer (dated by TCRdb to the early 2020s). Explained via the paper, the time point label denotes: after neoadjuvant nivolumab, at surgical resection. Library method: the immunoSEQ multiplex PCR assay. TCRdb retrieved this table from immuneACCESS and kept in-frame rearrangements only. Not all clones are present; in checked studies, unresolved V genes account for under half, and no reason is known for the remainder. This sample gives approximately 30,000 clones in total; 80% of them show up just once. The ten largest make up 3% to 4% of the sample. Material: PBMCs, obtained after nivolumab (anti-PD-1) treatment. The origin of the receptors is a person aged 35-79 years with oral cavity squamous cell carcinoma.

V is TRBV11-3 and J is TRBJ2-3, with D hard to call. CDR3 length equals 16 residues. The ends were cut back, 1 base at V and 2 bases at J, with 13 bases in the middle. Germline CDR1 reads SGHNT; CDR2 reads YENEEA. This CDR3 reads CASSLGVSQITDTQYF. CDR3 bases: TGTGCCAGCAGCTTAGGGGTTTCGCAGATCACAGATACGCAGTATTTT.

The chain carries TRBV5-1 and TRBJ1-4; the match to TRBD1 covers 7 bases. Germline lookup yields CDR1 SGHRS and CDR2 YFSETQ. The CDR3 has 14 amino acids. V was clipped by 2 bases and J by 7 bases; unmatched bases: 5. As DNA, the CDR3 is TGCGCCAGCAGCTTCAGGGGGGAGGCTGAAAAACTGTTTTTT. Its translation: CASSFRGEAEKLFF.

This chain uses TRBV9 with TRBJ1-1, with a possible D match to TRBD1 (5 bases). V was cut by 4 bases and J by 6 bases, with 13 bases left in between. The length of the CDR3 is 13 residues. Looked up from germline, CDR1 is SGDLS and CDR2 is YYNGEE. Here the CDR3 reads CASSPRGMAEAFF. The CDR3 region has the DNA TGTGCCAGCAGCCCCCGGGGCATGGCTGAAGCTTTCTTT.

CDR3 nucleotides: TGTGCCAGCAGCCAAGCGGTCGGACCATACGAGCAGTACTTC. Protein: CASSQAVGPYEQYF. The rearrangement links TRBV14 to TRBJ2-7; no reliable D call. The CDR3 consists of 14 residues. Trimming took off 1 base at V and 4 bases at J, with 11 bases between the two ends. Germline V gene lookup returns CDR1 SGHDN and CDR2 FVKESK.

V gene TRBV4-3 combines with J gene TRBJ2-7, with D perhaps being TRBD1 or TRBD2 (6 bases each). The germline CDR1 and CDR2 sequences are LGHNA and YSLEER. CDR3 length: 17 residues. V was cut by 0 bases and J by 2 bases, with 17 bases left in between. The DNA for the CDR3 is TGCGCCAGCAGCCAAGATGTGGGGGGCGCCCTCACCTACGAGCAGTACTTC. It specifies CASSQDVGGALTYEQYF.

V is TRBV19 and J is TRBJ1-2; D uncertain. This CDR3 spans 15 amino acids. V lost 3 bases and J lost 3, with 14 bases in between. CDR1 and CDR2 from the germline V gene are LNHDA and SQIVND (reference sequence). The CDR3 protein is CASSMRIGVDYGYTF. In nucleotides, the CDR3 is TGTGCCAGTAGTATGCGCATCGGGGTTGACTATGGCTACACCTTC.

In this sample, this clone turned up once. The chain recombines TRBV9 with TRBJ1-2; 7 nucleotides align to TRBD1. V lost 0 bases, J lost 2 bases, and 7 bases stayed unmatched. The CDR3 length is 16 residues. CDR1 and CDR2 (germline): SGDLS, YYNGEE. The CDR3 DNA sequence: TGTGCCAGCAGCGTAGACGGAGGGGGCCTCAACTATGGCTACACCTTC. It codes for CASSVDGGGLNYGYTF.

The chain links TRBV7-6 to TRBJ1-1, with TRBD1 matching over 8 bases. The CDR3 has 14 amino acids. With V trimmed by 4 bases and J by 3 bases, 4 bases remained unmatched. Germline CDR1 SGHVS, CDR2 FNYEAQ. The CDR3 DNA follows: TGTGCCAGCAGCTCCGACAGGGGCTACACTGAAGCTTTCTTT. Its protein is CASSSDRGYTEAFF.

This sequence joins TRBV7-9 and TRBJ2-7; 7 nucleotides match TRBD1. The CDR3 has 13 amino acids. J was trimmed by 4 bases and V by 4 bases; bases with no gene match: 4. Germline-derived CDR1 and CDR2 are SEHNR and FQNEAQ (reference sequence). CDR3 nucleotide sequence: TGTGCCAGCAGCTGGCACAGGGGATACGAGCAGTACTTC. Translated, it gives CASSWHRGYEQYF.

The CDR3 here is CASSSGQGANTGELFF. The CDR3 coding sequence is TGTGCCAGCAGCTCCGGACAGGGGGCGAACACCGGGGAGCTGTTTTTT. This chain uses TRBV7-9 with TRBJ2-2; TRBD1 aligns across 10 bases. V shed 4 bases and J 0 bases; nucleotides not matched to a gene: 2. Looked up from germline, CDR1 is SEHNR and CDR2 is FQNEAQ (reference sequence). The CDR3 extends over 16 amino acids.

The rearrangement joins TRBV29-1 to TRBJ2-3; 7 nucleotides match TRBD1. The ends lost 4 bases at V and 2 bases at J; junction bases unmatched: 6. This CDR3 has 14 residues. Germline-derived CDR1 and CDR2 are SQVTM and ANQGSEA. The CDR3 reads CSVASGQNTDTQYF. DNA for the CDR3: TGCAGCGTTGCATCGGGACAGAACACAGATACGCAGTATTTT.